This T cell receptor (beta chain) was retrieved from a study of follicular helper T cells after annual influenza vaccination. Regarding the study as a whole: Successive annual vaccinations recalled a recurrent oligoclonal ICOS+CD38+ cTfh response with influenza-specific clonotypes.

Worth noting for this clone: Its antigen remains unknown.

Some clones are missing from TCRdb's copy, which holds only in-frame ones; the method was immunoSEQ multiplex PCR. This sample yields under 15,000 clones, of which roughly 80% are seen a single time; roughly 3.6% belongs to the top ten. Germline assignment: CDR1 SGHRS and CDR2 YFSETQ. Unmatched junction bases numbered 7, after V lost 1 base and J lost 4 bases. The CDR3 has 15 residues. Time point specified: 2015-2016 season, pre-vaccination. Before and after seasonal inactivated influenza vaccination, adults gave blood for sorting CD4 subsets for sequencing. Between about 35 and 110 mL of blood was drawn per time point. Non-naive CD4+CXCR5+PD-1+ cTfh were sorted into ICOS+CD38+ and ICOS-CD38- fractions.

This receptor was taken from an adult who received the influenza vaccine. The chain links TRBV5-1 to TRBJ1-2, with TRBD1 matching over 7 bases. This material consisted of CXCR5+ CD38- circulating T follicular helper cells from blood, taken on the day of influenza vaccination. Indicated subset: circulating Tfh, non-naive CD4+CXCR5+PD-1+ (ICOS+CD38+ or ICOS-CD38-). The CDR3 DNA reads TGCGCCAGCAGCTTGCAGACAGGGTCAGGCTATGGCTACACCTTC. This gives the protein CASSLQTGSGYGYTF.